This T cell receptor (beta chain) was sequenced during a study of blood T cell repertoires in COVID-19. Trimming took 1 base from V and 1 from J, leaving 8 bases between them. There are 14 residues in the CDR3. The germline gives CDR1 SGHNT, CDR2 YYREEE (reference sequence). Profiling relied on immunoSEQ multiplex PCR, and the TCRdb table lists in-frame clones only, not all of them. The sample holds fewer than 200,000 clones; over 70% are singletons and the top ten take roughly 6.4%. The specimen sequenced was peripheral blood. The clonotype originates from a man in his 60s with acute or convalescent COVID-19. J is TRBJ1-2 and V is TRBV5-4; D call uncertain. The CDR3 region has the DNA TGTGCCAGCAGCTTGTTGGGCATTAACTATGGCTACACCTTC. This encodes CASSLLGINYGYTF.